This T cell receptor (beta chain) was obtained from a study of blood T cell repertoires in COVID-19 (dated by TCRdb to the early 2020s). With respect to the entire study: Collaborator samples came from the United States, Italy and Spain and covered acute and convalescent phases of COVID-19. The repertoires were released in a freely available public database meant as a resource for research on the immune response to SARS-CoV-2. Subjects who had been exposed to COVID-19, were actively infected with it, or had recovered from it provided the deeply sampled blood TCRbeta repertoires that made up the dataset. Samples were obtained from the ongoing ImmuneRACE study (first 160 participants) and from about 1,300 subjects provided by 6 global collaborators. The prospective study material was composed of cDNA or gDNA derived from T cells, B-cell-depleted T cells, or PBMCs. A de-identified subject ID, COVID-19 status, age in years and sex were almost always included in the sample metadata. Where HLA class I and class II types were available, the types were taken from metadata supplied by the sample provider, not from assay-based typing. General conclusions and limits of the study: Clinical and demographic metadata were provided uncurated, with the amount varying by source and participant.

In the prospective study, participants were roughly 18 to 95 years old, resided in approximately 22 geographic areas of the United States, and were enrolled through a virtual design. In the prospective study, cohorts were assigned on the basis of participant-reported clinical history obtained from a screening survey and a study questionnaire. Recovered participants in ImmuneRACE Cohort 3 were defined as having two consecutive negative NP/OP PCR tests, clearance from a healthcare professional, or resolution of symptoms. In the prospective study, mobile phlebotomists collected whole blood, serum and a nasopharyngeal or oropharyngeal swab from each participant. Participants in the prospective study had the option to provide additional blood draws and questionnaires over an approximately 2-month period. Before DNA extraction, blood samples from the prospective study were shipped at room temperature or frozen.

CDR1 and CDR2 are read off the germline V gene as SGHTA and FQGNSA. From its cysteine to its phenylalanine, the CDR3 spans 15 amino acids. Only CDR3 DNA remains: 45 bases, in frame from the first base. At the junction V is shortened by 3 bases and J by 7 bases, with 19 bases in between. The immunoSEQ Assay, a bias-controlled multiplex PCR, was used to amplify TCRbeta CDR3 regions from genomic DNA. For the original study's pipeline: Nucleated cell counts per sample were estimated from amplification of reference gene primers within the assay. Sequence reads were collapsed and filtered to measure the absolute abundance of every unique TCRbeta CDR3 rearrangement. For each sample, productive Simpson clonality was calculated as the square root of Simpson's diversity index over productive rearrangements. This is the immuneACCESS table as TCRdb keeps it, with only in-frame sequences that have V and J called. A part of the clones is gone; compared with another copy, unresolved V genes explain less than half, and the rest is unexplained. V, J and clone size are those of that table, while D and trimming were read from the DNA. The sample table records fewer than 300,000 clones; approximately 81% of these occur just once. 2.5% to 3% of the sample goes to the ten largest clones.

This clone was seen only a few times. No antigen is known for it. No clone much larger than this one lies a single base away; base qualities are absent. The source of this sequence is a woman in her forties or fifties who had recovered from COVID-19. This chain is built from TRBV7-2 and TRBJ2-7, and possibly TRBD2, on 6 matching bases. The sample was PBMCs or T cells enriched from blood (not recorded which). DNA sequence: TGTGCCAGCAGCTTCCGTCATACGGGAGTTGGGGAGCAGTACTTC. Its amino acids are CASSFRHTGVGEQYF. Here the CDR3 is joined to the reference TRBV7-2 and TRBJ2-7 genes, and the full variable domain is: GAGVSQSPSNKVTEKGKDVELRCDPISGHTALYWYRQSLGQGLEFLIYFQGNSAPDKSGLPSDRFSAERTGGSVSTLTIQRTQQEDSAVYLCASSFRHTGVGEQYFGPGTRLTVT.